In its sample, the clone carrying this T cell receptor (beta chain) is medium-sized. The target antigen is unknown. Preparation of the TCRbeta library involved a method that used unique molecular identifiers. Via MiXCR, TCRdb re-called the PCR reads, giving one row per CDR3 protein. The repertoire holds several thousand distinct CDR3 sequences, with 16% as singletons. The entry originates in a study of T-cell reconstitution after alpha-beta-depleted transplantation in children. Study-wide findings and caveats: T cells produced anew were the main source of T-cell counts and diversity one year after transplant. Approximately two months post-transplant, alpha-beta T cells reportedly originated from several hundred expanded graft clones. TCRbeta diversity was high at day 60 in some patients (a result of surviving recipient T cells and thymic progenitors).

CDR1 DFQATT and CDR2 SNEGSKA come from the germline V gene (reference sequence). The CDR3 length is 15 residues. J lost 11 bases, V lost 1 base, and 13 bases had no gene match. The gene calls are TRBV20-1 and TRBJ1-1, with TRBD1 identical over 10 bases. The receptor was derived from a boy under 10 years old with acute lymphoblastic leukemia, due to receive a stem cell transplant. The sequenced sample was PBMCs, obtained before TCRalphabeta/CD19-depleted stem cell transplant. CDR3 nucleotides: TGCAGTGCTAGAGGCACCGGACAGGGGGAAATGAAGGCTTTCTTT. This gives the protein CSARGTGQGEMKAFF.